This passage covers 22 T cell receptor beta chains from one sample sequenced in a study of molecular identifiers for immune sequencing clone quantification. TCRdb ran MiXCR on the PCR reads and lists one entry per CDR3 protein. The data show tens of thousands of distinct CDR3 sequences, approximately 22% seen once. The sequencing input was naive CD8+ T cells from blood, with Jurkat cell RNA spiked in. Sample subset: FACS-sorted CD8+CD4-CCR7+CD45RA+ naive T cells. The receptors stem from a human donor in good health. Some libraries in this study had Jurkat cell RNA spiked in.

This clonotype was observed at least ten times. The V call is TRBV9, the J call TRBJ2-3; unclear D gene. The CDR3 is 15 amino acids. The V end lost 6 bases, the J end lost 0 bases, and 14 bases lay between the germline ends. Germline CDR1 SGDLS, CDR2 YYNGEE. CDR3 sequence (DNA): TGTGCCAGCACCCCACCGGGTTATAGCACAGATACGCAGTATTTT. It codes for CASTPPGYSTDTQYF.

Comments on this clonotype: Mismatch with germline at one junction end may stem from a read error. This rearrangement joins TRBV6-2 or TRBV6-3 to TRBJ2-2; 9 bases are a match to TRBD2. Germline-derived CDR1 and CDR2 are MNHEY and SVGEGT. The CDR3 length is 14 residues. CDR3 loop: CASAGGRSTGELLF. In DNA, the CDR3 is TGTGCCAGTGCGGGGGGGCGGTCCACCGGGGAGCTGCTTTTT.

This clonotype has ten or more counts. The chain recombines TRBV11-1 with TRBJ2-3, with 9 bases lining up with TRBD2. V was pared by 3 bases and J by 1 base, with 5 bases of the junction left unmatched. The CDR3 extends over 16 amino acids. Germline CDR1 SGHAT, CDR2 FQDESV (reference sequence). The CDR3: CASSFLVAGGTDTQYF. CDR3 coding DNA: TGTGCCAGCAGCTTTCTTGTAGCGGGAGGCACAGATACGCAGTATTTT.

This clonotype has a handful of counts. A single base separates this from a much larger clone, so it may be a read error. DNA of the CDR3: TGTGCCAGTAGTCCGGGACGCCTCTGCGAGCAGTACTTC. Its protein product is CASSPGRLCEQYF. The gene calls are TRBV19 and TRBJ2-7; TRBD1 or TRBD2 may be the D gene (5 bases each). V was clipped by 5 bases and J by 6 bases, with 14 bases between them. Germline V CDR1 and CDR2: LNHDA, SQIVND (reference sequence). The CDR3 has 13 residues.

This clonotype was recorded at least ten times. The CDR3 loop is CASSREGQWGQPQHF. The CDR3 DNA sequence: TGTGCCAGCAGCCGCGAAGGACAATGGGGTCAGCCCCAGCATTTT. The chain links TRBV5-5 to TRBJ1-5; possible D gene TRBD1, 5 bases. Trimming shortened V by 4 bases and J by 6 bases, and 17 bases separated the two germline ends. The CDR3 is made up of 15 amino acids. From germline, CDR1 is SGHKS and CDR2 YYEKEE (reference sequence).

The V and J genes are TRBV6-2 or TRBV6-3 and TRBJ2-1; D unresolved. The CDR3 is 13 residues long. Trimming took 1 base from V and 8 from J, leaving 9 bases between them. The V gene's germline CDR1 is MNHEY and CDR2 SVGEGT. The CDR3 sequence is CASSYWQSYEQFF. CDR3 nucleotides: TGTGCCAGCAGTTACTGGCAGTCCTATGAGCAGTTCTTC.

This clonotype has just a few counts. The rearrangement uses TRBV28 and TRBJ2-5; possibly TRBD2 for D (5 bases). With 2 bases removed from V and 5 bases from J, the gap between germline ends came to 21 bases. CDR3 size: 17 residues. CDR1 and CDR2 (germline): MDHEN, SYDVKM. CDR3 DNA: TGTGCCAGCAGTTTACGTGATGTACTTGGGAGCATGGAGACCCAGTACTTC. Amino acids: CASSLRDVLGSMETQYF.

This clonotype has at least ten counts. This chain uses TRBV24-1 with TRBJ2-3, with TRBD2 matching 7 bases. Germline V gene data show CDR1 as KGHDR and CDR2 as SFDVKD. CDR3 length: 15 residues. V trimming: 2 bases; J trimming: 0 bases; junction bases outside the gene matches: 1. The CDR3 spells CATSDSSGSTDTQYF. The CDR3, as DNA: TGTGCCACCAGTGATTCTAGCGGTAGCACAGATACGCAGTATTTT.

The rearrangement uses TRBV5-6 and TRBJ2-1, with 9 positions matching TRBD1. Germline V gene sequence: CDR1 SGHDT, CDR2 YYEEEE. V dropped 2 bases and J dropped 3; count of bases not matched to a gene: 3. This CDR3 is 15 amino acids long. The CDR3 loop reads CASSFGTGNYNEQFF. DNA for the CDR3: TGTGCCAGCAGCTTCGGGACAGGGAACTACAATGAGCAGTTCTTC.

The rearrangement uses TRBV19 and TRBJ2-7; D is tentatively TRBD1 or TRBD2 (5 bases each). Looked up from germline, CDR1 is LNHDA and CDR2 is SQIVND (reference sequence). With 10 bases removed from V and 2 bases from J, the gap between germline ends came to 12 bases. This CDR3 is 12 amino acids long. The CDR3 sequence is CATRDPTYEQYF. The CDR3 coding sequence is TGTGCCACCCGGGACCCAACCTACGAGCAGTACTTC. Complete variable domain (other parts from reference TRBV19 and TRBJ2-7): DGGITQSPKYLFRKEGQNVTLSCEQNLNHDAMYWYRQDPGQGLRLIYYSQIVNDFQKGDIAEGYSVSREKKESFPLTVTSAQKNPTAFYLCATRDPTYEQYFGPGTRLTVT.

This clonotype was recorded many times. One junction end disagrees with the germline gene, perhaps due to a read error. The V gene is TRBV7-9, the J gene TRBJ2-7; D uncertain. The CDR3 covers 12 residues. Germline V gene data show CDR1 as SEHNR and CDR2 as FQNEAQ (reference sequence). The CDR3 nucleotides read TGTGCCAGCAGCGGTTTGAGGACCGAAGCTGACTTC. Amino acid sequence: CASSGLRTEADF.

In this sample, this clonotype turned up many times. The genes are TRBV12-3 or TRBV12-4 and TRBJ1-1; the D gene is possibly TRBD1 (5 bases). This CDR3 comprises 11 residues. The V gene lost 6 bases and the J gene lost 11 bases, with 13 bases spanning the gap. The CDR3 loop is CASSPGNGAFF. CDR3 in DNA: TGTGCCAGCAGCCCAGGGAATGGGGCTTTCTTT.

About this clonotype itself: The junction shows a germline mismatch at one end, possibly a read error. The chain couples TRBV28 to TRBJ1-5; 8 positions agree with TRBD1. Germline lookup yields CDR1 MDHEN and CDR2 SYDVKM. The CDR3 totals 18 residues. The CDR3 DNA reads TGTGCCAGCAGCTTATGGGGACAGGCATTAGGGAGCAATCAGCCCCAGCATTTT. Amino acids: CASSLWGQALGSNQPQHF.

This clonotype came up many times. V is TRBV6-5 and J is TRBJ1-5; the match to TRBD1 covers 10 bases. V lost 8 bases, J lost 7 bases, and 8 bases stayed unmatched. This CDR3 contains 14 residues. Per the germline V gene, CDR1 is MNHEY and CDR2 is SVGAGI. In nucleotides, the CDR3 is TGTGCCAGCTCCCCGGGACAGGGGTACCAGCCCCAGCATTTT. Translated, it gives CASSPGQGYQPQHF.

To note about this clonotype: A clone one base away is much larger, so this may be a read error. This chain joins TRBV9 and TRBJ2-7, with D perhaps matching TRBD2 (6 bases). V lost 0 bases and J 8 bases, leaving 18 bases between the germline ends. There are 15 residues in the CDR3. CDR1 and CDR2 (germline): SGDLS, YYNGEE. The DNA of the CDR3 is TGTGCCAGCAGCGTAGCGGGAGCCCGGGGTGACAAGCAGTACTTC. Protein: CASSVAGARGDKQYF. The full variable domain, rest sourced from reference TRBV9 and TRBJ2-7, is DSGVTQTPKHLITATGQRVTLRCSPRSGDLSVYWYQQSLDQGLQFLIQYYNGEERAKGNILERFSAQQFPDLHSELNLSSLELGDSALYFCASSVAGARGDKQYFGPGTRLTVT.

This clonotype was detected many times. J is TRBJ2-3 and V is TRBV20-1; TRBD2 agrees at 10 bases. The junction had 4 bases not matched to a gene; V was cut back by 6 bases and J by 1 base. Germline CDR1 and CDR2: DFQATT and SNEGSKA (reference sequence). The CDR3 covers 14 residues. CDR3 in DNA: TGCAGTGCCATCCTAGCGGGAGGCACAGATACGCAGTATTTT. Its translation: CSAILAGGTDTQYF.

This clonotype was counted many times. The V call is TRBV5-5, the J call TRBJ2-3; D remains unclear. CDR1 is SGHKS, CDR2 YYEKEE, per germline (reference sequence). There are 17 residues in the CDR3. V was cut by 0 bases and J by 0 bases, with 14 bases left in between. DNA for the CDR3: TGTGCCAGCAGCTTGGATTTCCTTCCAACTAGCACAGATACGCAGTATTTT. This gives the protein CASSLDFLPTSTDTQYF.

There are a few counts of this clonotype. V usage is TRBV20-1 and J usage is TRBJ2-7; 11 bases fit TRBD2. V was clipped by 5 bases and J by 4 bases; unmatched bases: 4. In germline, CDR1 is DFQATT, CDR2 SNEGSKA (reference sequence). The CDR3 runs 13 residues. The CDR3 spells CSAVLAGDYEQYF. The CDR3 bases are TGCAGTGCTGTACTAGCGGGAGATTACGAGCAGTACTTC.

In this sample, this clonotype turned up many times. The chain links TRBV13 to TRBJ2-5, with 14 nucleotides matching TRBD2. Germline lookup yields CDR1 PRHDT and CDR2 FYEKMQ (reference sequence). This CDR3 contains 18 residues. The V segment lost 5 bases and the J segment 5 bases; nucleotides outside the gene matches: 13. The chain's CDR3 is CASSDRKGLAGERETQYF. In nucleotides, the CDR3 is TGTGCCAGCAGCGACAGGAAGGGACTAGCGGGGGAGCGGGAGACCCAGTACTTC.

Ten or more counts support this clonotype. This CDR3 reads CASSQDLGAKNTQYF. DNA for the CDR3: TGCGCCAGCAGCCAAGATTTAGGGGCTAAGAATACGCAGTATTTT. This chain joins TRBV4-3 and TRBJ2-3; D may be TRBD1 (5 bases). Trimming cost V 0 bases and J 7 bases, with 14 bases left between them. The CDR3 totals 15 residues. Per germline, CDR1 LGHNA and CDR2 YSLEER.

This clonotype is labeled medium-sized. This chain's CDR3 is CASSDGQQETQYF. The CDR3 bases are TGCGCCAGCAGTGATGGACAGCAAGAGACCCAGTACTTC. The rearrangement joins TRBV23-1 to TRBJ2-5, with D perhaps TRBD1 (6 bases). TRBV23-1 is assigned to the ORF class and has an uncertain function. CDR3 length: 13 residues. Between the trimmed V and J ends, which lost 5 bases and 2 bases, there was a span of 9 bases.

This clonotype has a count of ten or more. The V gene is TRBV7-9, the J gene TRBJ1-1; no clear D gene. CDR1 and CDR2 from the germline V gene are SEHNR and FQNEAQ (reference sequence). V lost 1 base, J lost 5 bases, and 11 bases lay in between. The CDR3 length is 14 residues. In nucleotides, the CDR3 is TGTGCCAGCAGCTTAGGGGCGCGGGTAACTGAAGCTTTCTTT. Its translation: CASSLGARVTEAFF.